The following is a T cell receptor beta chain sequence with its context. Its antigen is undetermined. The CDR3 is 14 residues long. Germline assignment: CDR1 SQVTM and CDR2 ANQGSEA. Deletions cut 5 bases from V and 0 bases from J, with 11 bases between. The data derive from a study of human T cells and chemical hapten exposure. Study summary: Patients, mostly women, had alopecia areata, alopecia totalis or alopecia universalis.

General study findings and limits: The number of TCRs above 1 in 1000 frequency did not change after DPC sensitization.

TCRdb itself ran the RACE reads through MiXCR, one entry per CDR3 protein. The sample includes 110,000 or so distinct CDR3 sequences, less than 45% of them seen just once. Indicated time point: patch test 3, about 24 weeks after DPC sensitization. Treatment denoted: therapeutic diphenylcyclopropenone sensitization with weekly scalp DPC. Sequencing was performed on whole blood, taken in connection with sensitization to the hapten diphenylcyclopropenone (DPC). The chain has TRBV29-1 and TRBJ2-4; perhaps TRBD1 as D (5 bases). The clonotype originates from a middle-aged man with alopecia areata. Some clones in this sample may be carry-over from other donors' samples. The CDR3 region has the DNA TGCAGCGTTCAGGGTAGGATAGCCAAAAACATTCAGTACTTC. It codes for CSVQGRIAKNIQYF.